Sequencing of this T cell receptor (beta chain) was carried out in a study of cytomegalovirus exposure and HLA in healthy donors. 60 Vbeta and 13 Jbeta primers were used in PCR. Profiled with immunoSEQ multiplex PCR; TCRdb holds only in-frame clones, not every one. The sample lists about 130,000 clones; about 83% were seen once. The CDR3 spans 15 residues. The germline V gene has CDR1 SGDLS and CDR2 YYNGEE. V was trimmed by 0 bases and J by 4 bases, leaving 14 bases between them. The V call is TRBV9, the J call TRBJ2-7, with a possible D match to TRBD1 (6 bases). The specimen sequenced was PBMCs. The receptor was isolated from a girl aged 2-10 years in good health and CMV-seronegative. Here the CDR3 DNA reads TGTGCCAGCAGCGTAGGGGGGCACGTATTGTACGAGCAGTACTTC. This codes for CASSVGGHVLYEQYF. The variable domain in full, completed from reference TRBV9 and TRBJ2-7, reads DSGVTQTPKHLITATGQRVTLRCSPRSGDLSVYWYQQSLDQGLQFLIQYYNGEERAKGNILERFSAQQFPDLHSELNLSSLELGDSALYFCASSVGGHVLYEQYFGPGTRLTVT.